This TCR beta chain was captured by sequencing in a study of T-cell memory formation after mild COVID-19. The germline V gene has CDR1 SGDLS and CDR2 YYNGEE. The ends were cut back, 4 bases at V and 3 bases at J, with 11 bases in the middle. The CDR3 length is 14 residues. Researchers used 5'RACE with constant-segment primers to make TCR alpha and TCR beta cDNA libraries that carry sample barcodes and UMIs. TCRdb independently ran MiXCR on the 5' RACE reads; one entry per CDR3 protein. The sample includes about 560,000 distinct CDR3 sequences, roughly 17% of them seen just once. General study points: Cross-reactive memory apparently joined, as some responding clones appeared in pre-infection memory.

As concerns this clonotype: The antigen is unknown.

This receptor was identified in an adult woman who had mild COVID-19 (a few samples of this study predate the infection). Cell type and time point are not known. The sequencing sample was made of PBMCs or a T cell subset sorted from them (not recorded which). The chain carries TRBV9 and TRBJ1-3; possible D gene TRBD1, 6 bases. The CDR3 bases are TGTGCCAGCAGCCCGAAGGGGGGTGGAAACACCATATATTTT. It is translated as CASSPKGGGNTIYF.